One T cell receptor (beta chain) is described in this entry. Antigen unknown. Profiled with immunoSEQ multiplex PCR; TCRdb holds only in-frame clones, not every one. The sample lists 50,000 to 70,000 clones; approximately 85% were seen once. Per germline, CDR1 SNHLY and CDR2 FYNNEI. CDR3 length: 16 amino acids. Losses at the gene ends were 6 bases for V and 8 bases for J; bases not matched to a gene: 10. The data derive from a study of T cell responses to AZD1222 COVID-19 vaccine. Overall study findings and caveats: Baseline seropositives among AZD1222 recipients totaled only five to seven.

V is TRBV2 and J is TRBJ2-1, with 13 positions matching TRBD2. Sequencing used peripheral blood, obtained on day 0 of MenACWY control vaccination. The receptor was isolated from an adult in good health. The CDR3 DNA reads TGTGCCAGCAGCCCCGGGACTAGCGGGAACTTGGATGAGCAGTTCTTC. Encoded protein: CASSPGTSGNLDEQFF.